This T cell receptor (beta chain) was identified in a study of blood T cell repertoires in COVID-19. As regards this clone: Other DNA sequences within the sample encode an identical CDR3.

Germline V CDR1 and CDR2: SGHRS, YFSETQ. CDR3 length equals 15 residues. Trimming removed 0 bases from V and 1 base from J; junction bases left unmatched: 2. In the authors' methods: By means of reference gene primer amplification, nucleated cell counts were estimated. Generated by immunoSEQ multiplex PCR, the TCRdb table keeps only in-frame clones and is missing some. The V and J calls and clone size were taken over from that table, and D and trimming were inferred from the DNA. The sample contains some 150,000 clones, roughly nine tenths of which appear only once. The chain combines TRBV5-1 with TRBJ1-1; 8 bases agree with TRBD1. Source material: peripheral blood. The source is a human donor in a cohort sampled during active COVID-19. The CDR3 region is CASSLAGQGNTEAFF. In DNA, the CDR3 is TGCGCCAGCAGCTTGGCAGGACAGGGGAACACTGAAGCTTTCTTT. Drawing the rest from reference TRBV5-1 and TRBJ1-1, the complete variable domain is KAGVTQTPRYLIKTRGQQVTLSCSPISGHRSVSWYQQTPGQGLQFLFEYFSETQRNKGNFPGRFSGRQFSNSRSEMNVSTLELGDSALYLCASSLAGQGNTEAFFGQGTRLTVV.